The clone carrying this T cell receptor (beta chain) was found a few times. The sample comes from a study of T-cell memory formation after mild COVID-19. TCRdb re-derived calls from the 5' RACE reads in MiXCR, one entry per CDR3 protein. The sample lists 530,000 or so distinct CDR3 sequences, 15% to 20% occurring once. Germline-derived CDR1 and CDR2 are SGHTA and FQGNSA. The CDR3 covers 16 residues. Trimming took off 1 base at V and 2 bases at J, with 12 bases between the two ends. The V gene is TRBV7-2, the J gene TRBJ1-5; D gene unclear. The sample was PBMCs or a T cell subset sorted from them (not recorded which). The clonotype was recovered from an adult woman who had mild COVID-19 (a few samples of this study predate the infection). Cell type and time point are not known. The CDR3 DNA follows: TGTGCCAGCAGCTTAGAAAGGGAGCGAGGCAATCAGCCCCAGCATTTT. This sequence encodes CASSLERERGNQPQHF.